This TCR beta chain was observed in a study of T cells after yellow fever vaccination. General study findings and limits: Peaking faster, on day 5 versus 15, the secondary response was nonetheless weaker.

This clonotype was picked up a small number of times. Its antigen is not known. By 5'RACE template switching, TCR cDNA was produced, with a universal primer site and UMIs added in the process. TCRdb itself ran the 5' RACE reads through MiXCR, one entry per CDR3 protein. The table shows hundreds of thousands of distinct CDR3 sequences, with roughly a sixth occurring only once. In germline, CDR1 is SGHTA, CDR2 FQGNSA. This CDR3 contains 15 residues. V was pared by 3 bases and J by 3 bases, with 5 bases of the junction left unmatched. The J gene is TRBJ2-3, the V gene TRBV7-2, with TRBD2 matching over 8 bases. This receptor was taken from a man younger than 35 who received the YFV17D yellow fever vaccine. The sequencing used PBMCs, collected less than 6 days after the first yellow fever vaccination. The CDR3 bases are TGTGCCAGCAGCTTCAGCGGGGGATGGACAGATACGCAGTATTTT. This codes for CASSFSGGWTDTQYF.